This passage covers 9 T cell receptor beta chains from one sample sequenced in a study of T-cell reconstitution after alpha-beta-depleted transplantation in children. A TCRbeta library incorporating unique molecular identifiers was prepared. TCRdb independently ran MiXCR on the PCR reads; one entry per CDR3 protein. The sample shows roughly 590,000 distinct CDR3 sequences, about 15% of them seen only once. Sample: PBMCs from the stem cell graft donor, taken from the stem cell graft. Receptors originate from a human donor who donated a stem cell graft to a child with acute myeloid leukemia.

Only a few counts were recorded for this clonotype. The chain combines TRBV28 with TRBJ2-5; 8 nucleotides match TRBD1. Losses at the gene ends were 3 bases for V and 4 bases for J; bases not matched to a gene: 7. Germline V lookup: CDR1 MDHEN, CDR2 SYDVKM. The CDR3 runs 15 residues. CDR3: CASSLVTGERETQYF. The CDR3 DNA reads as TGTGCCAGCAGTTTGGTGACAGGGGAGAGAGAGACCCAGTACTTC.

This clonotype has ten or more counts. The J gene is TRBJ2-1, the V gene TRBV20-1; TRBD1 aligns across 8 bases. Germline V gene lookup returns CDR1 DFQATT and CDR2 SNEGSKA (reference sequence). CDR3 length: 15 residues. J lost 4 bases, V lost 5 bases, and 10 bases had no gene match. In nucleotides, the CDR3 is TGCAGTGCTGAATCCGGACAGGGCATATACAATGAGCAGTTCTTC. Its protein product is CSAESGQGIYNEQFF.

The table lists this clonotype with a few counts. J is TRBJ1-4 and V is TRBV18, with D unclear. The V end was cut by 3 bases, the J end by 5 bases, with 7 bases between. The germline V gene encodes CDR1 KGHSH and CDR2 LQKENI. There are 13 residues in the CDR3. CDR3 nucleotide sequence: TGTGCCAGCTCACCGGACGGGAATGAAAAACTGTTTTTT. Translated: CASSPDGNEKLFF. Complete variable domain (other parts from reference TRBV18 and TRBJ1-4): NAGVMQNPRHLVRRRGQEARLRCSPMKGHSHVYWYRQLPEEGLKFMVYLQKENIIDESGMPKERFSAEFPKEGPSILRIQQVVRGDSAAYFCASSPDGNEKLFFGSGTQLSVL.

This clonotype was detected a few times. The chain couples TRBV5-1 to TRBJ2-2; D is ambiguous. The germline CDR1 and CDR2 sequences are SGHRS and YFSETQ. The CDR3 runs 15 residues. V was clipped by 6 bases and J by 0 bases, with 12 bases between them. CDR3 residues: CASTPGVANTGELFF. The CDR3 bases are TGCGCCAGCACCCCGGGCGTCGCGAACACCGGGGAGCTGTTTTTT. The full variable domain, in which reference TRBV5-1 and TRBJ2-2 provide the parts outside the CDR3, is KAGVTQTPRYLIKTRGQQVTLSCSPISGHRSVSWYQQTPGQGLQFLFEYFSETQRNKGNFPGRFSGRQFSNSRSEMNVSTLELGDSALYLCASTPGVANTGELFFGEGSRLTVL.

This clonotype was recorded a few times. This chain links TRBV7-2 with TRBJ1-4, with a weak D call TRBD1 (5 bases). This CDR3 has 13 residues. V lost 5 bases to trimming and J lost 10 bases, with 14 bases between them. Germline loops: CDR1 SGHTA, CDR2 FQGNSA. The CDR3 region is CASSRLGGGKLFF. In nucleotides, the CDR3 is TGTGCCAGCAGCCGACTGGGGGGTGGAAAACTGTTTTTT.

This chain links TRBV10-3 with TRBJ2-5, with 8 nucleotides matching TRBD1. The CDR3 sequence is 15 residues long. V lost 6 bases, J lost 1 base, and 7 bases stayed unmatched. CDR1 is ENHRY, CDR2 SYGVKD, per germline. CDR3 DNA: TGTGCCATCAGGAGCGGACAGGGTTTCCAAGAGACCCAGTACTTC. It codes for CAIRSGQGFQETQYF.

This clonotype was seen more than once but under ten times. For the CDR3, the DNA is TGTGCCAGCAGTCCCAGGGGCCCAAGCTCCTACGAGCAGTACTTC. Amino acid sequence: CASSPRGPSSYEQYF. This chain connects TRBV27 to TRBJ2-7; TRBD1 is a possible D gene (6 bases). Trimming left V 5 bases short and J 0 bases short, with 14 bases between. The CDR3 loop spans 15 amino acids. The germline V gene encodes CDR1 MNHEY and CDR2 SMNVEV (reference sequence).

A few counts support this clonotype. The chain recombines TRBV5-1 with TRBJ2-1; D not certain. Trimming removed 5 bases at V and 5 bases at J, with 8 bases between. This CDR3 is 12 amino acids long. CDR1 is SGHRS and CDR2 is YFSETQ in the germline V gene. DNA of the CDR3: TGCGCCAGCAGAGAGGTTGACAATGAGCAGTTCTTC. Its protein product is CASREVDNEQFF.

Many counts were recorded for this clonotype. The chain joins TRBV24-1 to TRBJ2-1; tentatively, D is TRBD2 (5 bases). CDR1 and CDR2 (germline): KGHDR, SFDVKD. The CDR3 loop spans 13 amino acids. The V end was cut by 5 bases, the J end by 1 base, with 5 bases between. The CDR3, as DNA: TGTGCCACCAGTGGAGGGTCCTACAATGAGCAGTTCTTC. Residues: CATSGGSYNEQFF.